What follows describes a single T cell receptor (beta chain). Its antigen is currently not known. No base qualities exist here, and no much larger clone lies one base off it. Whole blood was collected in K2EDTA tubes by collaborating institutions according to the institutions' own protocols. Collaborator samples were shipped for TCRbeta analysis as frozen whole blood, isolated PBMCs, or DNA extracted from either sample type. CDR1 and CDR2, per the germline V gene, are SNHLY and FYNNEI. The CDR3 contains 12 residues, cysteine and phenylalanine counted. The retained sequence is limited to the CDR3, 36 bases, with the frame set at the first base. Trimming at the junction amounts to 8 bases on V and 7 bases on J, and the germline ends lie 14 bases apart. The data stem from a study of blood T cell repertoires in COVID-19 (dated by TCRdb to between 2020 and 2021). General notes on the study: Samples covering the acute and convalescent phases of COVID-19 were provided by collaborators in the United States, Italy and Spain. The material from the prospective study consisted of cDNA or gDNA derived from T cells, B-cell-depleted T cells, or PBMCs. Subjects who had been exposed to COVID-19, were actively infected with it, or had recovered from it provided the deeply sampled blood TCRbeta repertoires that made up the dataset. The repertoires were made available in a free public database intended to serve as a resource for research on the immune response to SARS-CoV-2. The samples were drawn from two sources: the first 160 participants of the ongoing ImmuneRACE study, and 950 to 1,500 subjects contributed by 6 global collaborators. The sample metadata nearly always contained a de-identified subject ID, COVID-19 status, age in years and sex. Where HLA class I and class II types were available, the types were taken from metadata supplied by the sample provider, not from assay-based typing.

TCRbeta CDR3 regions were amplified from genomic DNA by means of the immunoSEQ Assay, a bias-controlled multiplex PCR. From the authors' description of their analysis: The number of nucleated cells in each sample was estimated by amplification of reference gene primers within the assay. Sequence reads were collapsed and filtered to measure the absolute abundance of every unique TCRbeta CDR3 rearrangement. For each sample, productive Simpson clonality was calculated as the square root of Simpson's diversity index over productive rearrangements. What TCRdb holds here is the immuneACCESS table cut down to in-frame rearrangements. Part of the clones is not present; checked against another copy, under half of the missing clones reflect an unresolved V gene, and the others are unexplained. V and J calls plus clone size are reproduced from that table; the DNA served to infer D and trimming. The table for this sample lists over 100,000 clones; around 81% of them were counted only once. The biggest ten clones account for roughly a tenth of the sample.

The paper as a whole reports these results and caveats: How much clinical and demographic metadata was included differed by source and by participant, and the metadata was provided uncurated.

The sequence is built from TRBV2 and TRBJ1-2; the D gene is perhaps TRBD1, from 5 matching bases. This receptor was taken from a human donor in a cohort sampled during active COVID-19. The sample consisted of peripheral blood. The CDR3 region has the sequence CASVPQGSGYTF. The DNA reads TGTGCCAGCGTACCTCAGGGTAGTGGCTACACCTTC.